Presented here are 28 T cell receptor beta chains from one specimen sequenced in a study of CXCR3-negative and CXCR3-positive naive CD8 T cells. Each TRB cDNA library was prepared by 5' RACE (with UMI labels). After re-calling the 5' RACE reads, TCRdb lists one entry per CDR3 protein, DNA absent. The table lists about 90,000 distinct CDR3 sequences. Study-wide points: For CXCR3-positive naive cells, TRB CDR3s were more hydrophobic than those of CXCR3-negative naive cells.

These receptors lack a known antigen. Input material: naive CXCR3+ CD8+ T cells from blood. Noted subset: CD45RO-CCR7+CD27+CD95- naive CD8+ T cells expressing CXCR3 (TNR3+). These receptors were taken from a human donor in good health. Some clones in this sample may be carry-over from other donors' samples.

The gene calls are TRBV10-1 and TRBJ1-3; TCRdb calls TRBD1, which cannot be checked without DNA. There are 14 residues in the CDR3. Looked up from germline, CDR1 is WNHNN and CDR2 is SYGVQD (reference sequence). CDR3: CASSAGTRGNTIYF.

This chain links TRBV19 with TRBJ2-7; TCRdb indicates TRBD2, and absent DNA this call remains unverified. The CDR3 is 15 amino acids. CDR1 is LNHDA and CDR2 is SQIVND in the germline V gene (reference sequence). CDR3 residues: CASSIMASGTYEQYF.

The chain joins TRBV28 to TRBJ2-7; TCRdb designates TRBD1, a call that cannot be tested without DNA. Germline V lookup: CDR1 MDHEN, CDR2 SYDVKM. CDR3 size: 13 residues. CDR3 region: CASSPGQPYEQYF.

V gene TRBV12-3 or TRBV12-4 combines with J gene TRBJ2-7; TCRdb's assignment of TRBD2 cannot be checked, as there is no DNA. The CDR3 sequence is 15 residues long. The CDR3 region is CASSLAGTSSDEQYF.

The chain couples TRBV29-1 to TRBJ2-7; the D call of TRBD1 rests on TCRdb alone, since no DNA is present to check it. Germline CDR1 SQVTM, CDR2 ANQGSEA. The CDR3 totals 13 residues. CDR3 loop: CSVAGGARYEQYF.

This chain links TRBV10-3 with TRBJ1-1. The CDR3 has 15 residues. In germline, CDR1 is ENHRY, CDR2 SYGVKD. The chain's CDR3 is CAISESTWEYTEAFF.

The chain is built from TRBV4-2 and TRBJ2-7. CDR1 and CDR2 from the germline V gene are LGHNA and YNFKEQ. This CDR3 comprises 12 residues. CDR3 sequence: CASSHGDYEQYF.

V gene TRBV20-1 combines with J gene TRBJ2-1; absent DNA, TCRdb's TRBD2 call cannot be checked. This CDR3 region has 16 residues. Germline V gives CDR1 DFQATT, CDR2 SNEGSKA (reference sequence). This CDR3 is CSASGGTSGGFNEQFF.

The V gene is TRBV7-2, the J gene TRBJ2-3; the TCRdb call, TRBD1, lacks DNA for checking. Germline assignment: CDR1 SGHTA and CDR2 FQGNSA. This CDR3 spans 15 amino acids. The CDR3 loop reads CASSLEGTGLNTQYF.

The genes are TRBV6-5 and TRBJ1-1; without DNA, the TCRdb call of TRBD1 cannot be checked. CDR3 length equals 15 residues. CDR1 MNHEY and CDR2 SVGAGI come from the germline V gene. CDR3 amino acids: CASSSPGQGRTEAFF.

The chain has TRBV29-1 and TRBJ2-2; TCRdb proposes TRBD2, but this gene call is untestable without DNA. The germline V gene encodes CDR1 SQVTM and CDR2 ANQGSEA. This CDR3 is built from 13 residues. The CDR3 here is CSVGTTNTGELFF.

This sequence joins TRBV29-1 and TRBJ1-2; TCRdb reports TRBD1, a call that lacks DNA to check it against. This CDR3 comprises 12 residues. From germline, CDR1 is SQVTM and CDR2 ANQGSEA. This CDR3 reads CSGLGGVKGYTF.

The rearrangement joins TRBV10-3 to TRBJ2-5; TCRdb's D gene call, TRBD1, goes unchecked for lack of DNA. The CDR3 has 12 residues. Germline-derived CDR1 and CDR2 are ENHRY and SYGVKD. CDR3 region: CAISQGQETQYF.

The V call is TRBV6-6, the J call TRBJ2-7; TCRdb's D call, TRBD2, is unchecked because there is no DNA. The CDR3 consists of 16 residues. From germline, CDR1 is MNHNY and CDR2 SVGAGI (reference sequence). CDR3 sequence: CASSYSLAGPVDEQYF.

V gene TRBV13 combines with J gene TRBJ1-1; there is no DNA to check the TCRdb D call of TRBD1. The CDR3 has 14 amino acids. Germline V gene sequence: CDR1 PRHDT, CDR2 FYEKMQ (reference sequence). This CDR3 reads CASSLRVTGAEAFF.

The CDR3 here is CASSLVIGQLIYNEQFF. V usage is TRBV5-6 and J usage is TRBJ2-1; without DNA, the TCRdb call of TRBD1 cannot be checked. This CDR3 comprises 17 residues. Germline V CDR1 and CDR2: SGHDT, YYEEEE.

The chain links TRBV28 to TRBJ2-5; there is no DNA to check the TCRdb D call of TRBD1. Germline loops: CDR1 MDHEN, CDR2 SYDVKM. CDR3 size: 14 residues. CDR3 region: CAATGLRVQETQYF. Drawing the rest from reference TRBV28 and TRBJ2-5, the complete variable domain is DVKVTQSSRYLVKRTGEKVFLECVQDMDHENMFWYRQDPGLGLRLIYFSYDVKMKEKGDIPEGYSVSREKKERFSLILESASTNQTSMYLCAATGLRVQETQYFGPGTRLLVL.

This CDR3 reads CASSQSTVAFF. V is TRBV4-1 and J is TRBJ1-1. From germline, CDR1 is MGHRA and CDR2 YSYEKL. The CDR3 covers 11 residues.

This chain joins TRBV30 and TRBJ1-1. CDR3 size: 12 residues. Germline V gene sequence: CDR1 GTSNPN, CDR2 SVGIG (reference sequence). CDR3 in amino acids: CAWSAMNTEAFF.

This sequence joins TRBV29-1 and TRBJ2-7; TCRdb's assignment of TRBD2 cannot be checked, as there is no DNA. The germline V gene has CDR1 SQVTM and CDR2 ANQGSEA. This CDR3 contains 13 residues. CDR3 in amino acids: CSVSAGGSYEQYF.

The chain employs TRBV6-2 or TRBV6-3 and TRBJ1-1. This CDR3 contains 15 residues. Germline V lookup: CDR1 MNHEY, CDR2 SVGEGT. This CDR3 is CASSYSIDETGEAFF.

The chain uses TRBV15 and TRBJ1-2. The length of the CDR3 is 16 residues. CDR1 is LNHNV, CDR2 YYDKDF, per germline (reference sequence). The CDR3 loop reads CATSRDQGRRYYGYTF.

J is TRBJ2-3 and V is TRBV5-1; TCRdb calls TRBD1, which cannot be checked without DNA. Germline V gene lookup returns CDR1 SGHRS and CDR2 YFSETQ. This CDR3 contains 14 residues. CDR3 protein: CASSKGQGSDTQYF. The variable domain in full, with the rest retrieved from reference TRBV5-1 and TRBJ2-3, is KAGVTQTPRYLIKTRGQQVTLSCSPISGHRSVSWYQQTPGQGLQFLFEYFSETQRNKGNFPGRFSGRQFSNSRSEMNVSTLELGDSALYLCASSKGQGSDTQYFGPGTRLTVL.

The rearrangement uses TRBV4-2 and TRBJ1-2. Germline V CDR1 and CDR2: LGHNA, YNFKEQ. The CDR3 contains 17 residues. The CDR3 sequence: CASSQPLYRAESYGYTF.

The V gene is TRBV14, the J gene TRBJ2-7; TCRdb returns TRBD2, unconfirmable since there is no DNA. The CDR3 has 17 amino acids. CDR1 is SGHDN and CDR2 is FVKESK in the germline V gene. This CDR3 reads CASSQVSRGSLTYEQYF.

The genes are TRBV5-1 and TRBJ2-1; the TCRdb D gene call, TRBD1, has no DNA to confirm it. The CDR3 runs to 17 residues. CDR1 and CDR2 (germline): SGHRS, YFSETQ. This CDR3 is CASSLEVRMGGYNEQFF.

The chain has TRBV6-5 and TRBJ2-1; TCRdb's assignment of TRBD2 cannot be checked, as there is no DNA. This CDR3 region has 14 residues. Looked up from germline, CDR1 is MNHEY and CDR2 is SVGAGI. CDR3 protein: CASSYGLAGGEQFF.

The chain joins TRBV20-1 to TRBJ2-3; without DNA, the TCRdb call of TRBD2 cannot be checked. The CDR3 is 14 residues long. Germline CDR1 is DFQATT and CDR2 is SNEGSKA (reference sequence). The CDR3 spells CSAMTSGRADTQYF.